The T cell receptor beta chain under discussion was sequenced for a study of T cells in Graves' hyperthyroidism and ophthalmopathy. In its sample, this clonotype was seen a few times. The CDR3 loop spans 15 amino acids. Germline CDR1 and CDR2: LGHNA and YSLEER. V was pared by 1 base and J by 0 bases, with 9 bases between. The CDR3 regions of TCR beta were amplified from RNA transcripts. In the first-round RT-PCR of the TCR CDR3, the HTBI primer set was used. One entry per CDR3 protein, called by TCRdb with MiXCR from the multiplex PCR reads. Among about 420,000 distinct CDR3 sequences, about 15% were seen once, and the ten largest hold 14%.

This TCR derives from a woman aged 18-30 years with Graves' hyperthyroidism. The chain employs TRBV4-3 and TRBJ1-1, with D maybe TRBD1 (6 bases). The sequenced sample was blood. The CDR3, as DNA: TGCGCCAGCAGCCAAGGCAGGGGCTTGAACACTGAAGCTTTCTTT. It specifies CASSQGRGLNTEAFF.